The 28 T cell receptor beta chains presented below share a single source sample, sequenced in a study of T cells in Graves' hyperthyroidism and ophthalmopathy. Researchers amplified the TCR beta CDR3 regions from RNA transcripts. When the TCR CDR3 underwent first-round RT-PCR, the HTBI primer set was used. A single record per CDR3 protein comes from TCRdb applying MiXCR to the multiplex PCR reads. The data contain 300,000 or so distinct CDR3 sequences, around 16% of them seen just once; the ten biggest clones take up roughly a third. Sample: blood. These receptors were obtained from a man aged 30 to 39 with Graves' hyperthyroidism.

As concerns this clonotype: With a much larger clone just one base away, this may be a read error. The chain combines TRBV20-1 with TRBJ2-3; TRBD1 aligns across 10 bases. The germline V gene has CDR1 DFQATT and CDR2 SNEGSKA (reference sequence). The CDR3 consists of 14 residues. This CDR3 is CSFKTGGGTETQYF. DNA of the CDR3: TGCAGCTTTAAGACAGGGGGCGGAACGGAGACGCAGTATTTT.

There are a few counts of this clonotype. The chain carries TRBV9 and TRBJ2-7; D is uncertain. Germline CDR1 and CDR2: SGDLS and YYNGEE. This CDR3 has 16 amino acids. Trimming cost V 0 bases and J 1 base, with 14 bases left between them. CDR3 bases: TGTGCCAGCAGCGTAGCTGCCGGGTCATCATCCTACGAGCAGTACTTC. Residues: CASSVAAGSSSYEQYF.

This clonotype was seen ten or more times. The chain links TRBV27 to TRBJ2-5; TRBD1 matches at 8 bases. Per germline, CDR1 MNHEY and CDR2 SMNVEV (reference sequence). The CDR3 spans 17 residues. V was pared by 4 bases and J by 5 bases, with 15 bases of the junction left unmatched. This CDR3 is CASSSSGQGVGLETQYF. CDR3 nucleotides: TGTGCCAGCAGTTCTTCTGGACAGGGAGTGGGGCTTGAGACCCAGTACTTC.

This clonotype was seen ten or more times. Its ends do not fully match the called genes, so a read error is possible. This CDR3 reads CATRRGFGDTEAFF. The CDR3 DNA reads TGTGCCACCAGGAGAGGGTTCGGGGACACTGAAGCTTTCTTT. The chain has TRBV15 and TRBJ1-1; D is ambiguous. Germline V gene lookup returns CDR1 LNHNV and CDR2 YYDKDF (reference sequence). The CDR3 contains 14 residues.

The J gene is TRBJ2-1, the V gene TRBV5-4; 14 bases align to TRBD2. The CDR3 extends over 15 amino acids. The ends lost 5 bases at V and 6 bases at J; junction bases unmatched: 4. Per germline, CDR1 SGHNT and CDR2 YYREEE (reference sequence). Written as DNA, the CDR3 is TGTGCCAGCAGGCCCGGGACTAGCGGGGGCAATGAGCAGTTCTTC. Amino acid sequence: CASRPGTSGGNEQFF.

V and J are TRBV14 and TRBJ1-2; possible D gene TRBD1, 5 bases. Germline CDR1 reads SGHDN; CDR2 reads FVKESK. CDR3 length: 13 amino acids. The V end was cut by 4 bases, the J end by 3 bases, with 9 bases between. CDR3: CASSPGYDYGYTF. The CDR3 DNA reads as TGTGCCAGCAGCCCAGGGTACGACTATGGCTACACCTTC.

In its sample, this clonotype was seen a few times. The V gene is TRBV20-1, the J gene TRBJ2-5; D gene unclear. In germline, CDR1 is DFQATT, CDR2 SNEGSKA (reference sequence). This CDR3 is 12 amino acids long. V was trimmed by 7 bases and J by 0 bases, leaving 9 bases between them. DNA for the CDR3: TGCAGTGTCCCTAAGTACCAAGAGACCCAGTACTTC. Its translation: CSVPKYQETQYF.

This clonotype was recorded a few times. The CDR3, as DNA: TGTGCCAGCAGCGGGACGACTAGCGGGAGCTCCTACGAGCAGTACTTC. Translation gives CASSGTTSGSSYEQYF. This chain connects TRBV9 to TRBJ2-7; the match to TRBD2 covers 12 bases. The CDR3 spans 16 residues. V lost 3 bases and J lost 0; bases outside the gene matches: 4. Germline CDR1 SGDLS, CDR2 YYNGEE.

This clonotype was recorded many times. J is TRBJ2-1 and V is TRBV10-3; 8 nucleotides match TRBD2. The CDR3 has 13 residues. The germline V gene has CDR1 ENHRY and CDR2 SYGVKD. The V gene end was trimmed by 6 bases and the J gene end by 7 bases; junction bases not matched to a gene: 5. The CDR3 here is CAIRQGLGNEQFF. The CDR3 region has the DNA TGTGCCATCAGGCAGGGACTAGGGAATGAGCAGTTCTTC.

The rearrangement links TRBV7-9 to TRBJ2-1; TRBD1 might be the D (6 bases). Looked up from germline, CDR1 is SEHNR and CDR2 is FQNEAQ (reference sequence). Deletions cut 4 bases from V and 0 bases from J, with 13 bases between. The CDR3 contains 16 residues. CDR3 in DNA: TGTGCCAGCAGCTCCATCCAGGGGAGCTCCTACAATGAGCAGTTCTTC. The encoded protein is CASSSIQGSSYNEQFF.

This clonotype was found a few times. This chain connects TRBV9 to TRBJ2-3, with 9 bases matching TRBD2. CDR3 length equals 16 residues. Unmatched junction bases numbered 6, after V lost 4 bases and J lost 0 bases. Germline loops: CDR1 SGDLS, CDR2 YYNGEE. CDR3 residues: CASSSRLAASTDTQYF. CDR3 DNA sequence: TGTGCCAGCAGCTCCCGACTAGCGGCTAGCACAGATACGCAGTATTTT.

As concerns this clonotype: A junction boundary mismatches the germline segment, possibly from a read error. The chain couples TRBV20-1 to TRBJ1-5; D remains ambiguous. The V gene's germline CDR1 is DFQATT and CDR2 SNEGSKA (reference sequence). The CDR3 extends over 14 amino acids. CDR3 sequence reads: CSARGGSSNQPRHF. As DNA, the CDR3 is TGCAGTGCTAGAGGCGGGTCTAGCAATCAGCCCCGGCATTTT.

Many counts were recorded for this clonotype. The J gene is TRBJ1-2, the V gene TRBV7-2; D is ambiguous. This CDR3 comprises 16 residues. CDR1 SGHTA and CDR2 FQGNSA come from the germline V gene. Trimming took 5 bases from V and 0 from J, leaving 16 bases between them. CDR3 in DNA: TGTGCCAGCAGCCGACGACCTTGGGCAGCTAACTATGGCTACACCTTC. This encodes CASSRRPWAANYGYTF.

This clonotype appeared many times. The CDR3 region has the DNA TGTGCCAGCACGACTAGCGGGAGTTCCACCGGGGAGCTGTTTTTT. Amino acid sequence: CASTTSGSSTGELFF. This rearrangement joins TRBV2 to TRBJ2-2; TRBD2 agrees at 12 bases. Germline CDR1 is SNHLY and CDR2 is FYNNEI. This CDR3 comprises 15 residues. The V segment lost 7 bases and the J segment 4 bases; nucleotides outside the gene matches: 4.

This clonotype was observed a few times. The chain joins TRBV29-1 to TRBJ2-3; TRBD2 is a possible D gene (5 bases). Looked up from germline, CDR1 is SQVTM and CDR2 is ANQGSEA. Trimming cost V 7 bases and J 6 bases, with 17 bases left between them. The length of the CDR3 is 13 residues. The CDR3 region has the DNA TGCAGCGCCCGTGCCCGGGATGTTGATACGCAGTATTTT. This gives the protein CSARARDVDTQYF.

This clonotype was seen a few times. The chain links TRBV7-3 to TRBJ2-6; the D gene is possibly TRBD1 (5 bases). CDR1 and CDR2 from the germline V gene are SGHTA and FQGTGA. Deletions cut 1 base from V and 0 bases from J, with 16 bases between. The CDR3 is 19 amino acids. CDR3 sequence reads: CASSLNSPGLNSGANVLTF. As DNA, the CDR3 is TGTGCCAGCAGCTTAAACTCCCCAGGGCTCAACTCTGGGGCCAACGTCCTGACTTTC.

This chain uses TRBV6-1 with TRBJ2-2; 7 bases agree with TRBD2. CDR1 and CDR2 from the germline V gene are MNHNS and SASEGT. This CDR3 spans 15 amino acids. J was trimmed by 4 bases and V by 5 bases; bases with no gene match: 7. Written as DNA, the CDR3 is TGTGCCAGCAGTTCCCTGGCGGGAGTCACCGGGGAGCTGTTTTTT. Its translation: CASSSLAGVTGELFF.

The chain combines TRBV5-1 with TRBJ1-1; D gene ambiguous. Trimming cost V 3 bases and J 3 bases, with 12 bases left between them. The V gene's germline CDR1 is SGHRS and CDR2 YFSETQ. This CDR3 contains 14 residues. The CDR3 DNA reads as TGCGCCAGCAGCTCAGAAGGTTTGGACACTGAAGCTTTCTTT. This encodes CASSSEGLDTEAFF.

The chain links TRBV15 to TRBJ2-1, with D unclear. Looked up from germline, CDR1 is LNHNV and CDR2 is YYDKDF (reference sequence). Deletions cut 0 bases from V and 6 bases from J, with 9 bases between. The CDR3 sequence is 14 residues long. CDR3 DNA sequence: TGTGCCACCAGCAGAGATGGCTCCCGCAATGAGCAGTTCTTC. This codes for CATSRDGSRNEQFF.

This clonotype was seen only a few times. The V gene is TRBV19, the J gene TRBJ1-1, with no clear D. Per the germline V gene, CDR1 is LNHDA and CDR2 is SQIVND (reference sequence). Deletions cut 8 bases from V and 3 bases from J, with 13 bases between. The CDR3 is made up of 13 amino acids. In DNA, the CDR3 is TGTGCCAGTCAATATCCGGGTTACACTGAAGCTTTCTTT. Translated: CASQYPGYTEAFF.

The table lists this clonotype with many counts. The rearrangement links TRBV7-2 to TRBJ1-1, with D unclear. CDR3 length: 13 amino acids. CDR1 SGHTA and CDR2 FQGNSA come from the germline V gene. Trimming removed 5 bases at V and 1 base at J, with 8 bases between. The CDR3 sequence: CASSRDTNTEAFF. CDR3 coding DNA: TGTGCCAGCAGCCGAGACACGAACACTGAAGCTTTCTTT.

This clonotype was observed a few times. The J gene is TRBJ2-2, the V gene TRBV18; 14 bases line up with TRBD2. The germline V gene has CDR1 KGHSH and CDR2 LQKENI. The CDR3 runs to 19 residues. Trimming took 6 bases from V and 4 from J; bases not matched to a gene: 13. Here the CDR3 reads CASSPGLAGGRRGTGELFF. The CDR3 DNA reads as TGTGCCAGCTCGCCCGGACTAGCGGGAGGCCGGCGGGGCACCGGGGAGCTGTTTTTT.

This clonotype has just a few counts. V is TRBV27 and J is TRBJ1-2; the D is unclear. The V and J ends lost 0 bases and 8 bases respectively, with 19 bases between them. The germline V gene has CDR1 MNHEY and CDR2 SMNVEV (reference sequence). The CDR3 is made up of 16 amino acids. The CDR3 reads CASSLSLGSPLLGYTF. The CDR3 DNA follows: TGTGCCAGCAGTTTATCGCTTGGCTCTCCTTTGTTGGGCTACACCTTC.

This clonotype appeared a few times. The gene calls are TRBV15 and TRBJ1-1, with no clear D. CDR3 length equals 15 residues. Trimming stripped 0 bases from V and 1 base from J, with 9 bases between. CDR1 is LNHNV, CDR2 YYDKDF, per germline (reference sequence). The CDR3 nucleotides are TGTGCCACCAGCAGAGATCAACTGGGGAACACTGAAGCTTTCTTT. Translated: CATSRDQLGNTEAFF. The full variable domain, completed using reference TRBV15 and TRBJ1-1, is DAMVIQNPRYQVTQFGKPVTLSCSQTLNHNVMYWYQQKSSQAPKLLFHYYDKDFNNEADTPDNFQSRRPNTSFCFLDIRSPGLGDTAMYLCATSRDQLGNTEAFFGQGTRLTVV.

This chain links TRBV10-3 with TRBJ2-1, with D maybe TRBD2 (5 bases). The CDR3 is 12 amino acids. Trimming removed 1 base at V and 15 bases at J, with 13 bases between. Germline V gene sequence: CDR1 ENHRY, CDR2 SYGVKD. The chain's CDR3 is CAISEFVAGTFF. Written as DNA, the CDR3 is TGTGCCATCAGTGAGTTTGTCGCGGGTACGTTCTTC.

The table lists this clonotype with many counts. The chain employs TRBV2 and TRBJ2-3; D may match TRBD1 or TRBD2 (6 bases each). The CDR3 contains 14 residues. Trimming shortened V by 9 bases and J by 2 bases, and 15 bases separated the two germline ends. Germline V gene lookup returns CDR1 SNHLY and CDR2 FYNNEI. CDR3 sequence: CARGGGGATDTQYF. As DNA, the CDR3 is TGTGCCAGGGGCGGAGGGGGAGCCACAGATACGCAGTATTTT.

A few counts support this clonotype. V is TRBV9 and J is TRBJ2-3; TRBD2 agrees at 10 bases. Germline CDR1 reads SGDLS; CDR2 reads YYNGEE. J gave up 3 bases and V 0 bases, and 7 bases lay outside the gene matches. The CDR3 length is 17 residues. The CDR3 reads CASSVGGSGRATDTQYF. CDR3 in DNA: TGTGCCAGCAGCGTAGGGGGGAGCGGGAGGGCGACAGATACGCAGTATTTT.

This sequence joins TRBV5-1 and TRBJ2-1, with TRBD2 identical over 7 bases. Germline lookup yields CDR1 SGHRS and CDR2 YFSETQ. Germline trimming cut 4 bases from V and 5 bases from J; bases unmatched to any gene: 6. This CDR3 spans 14 amino acids. DNA of the CDR3: TGCGCCAGCAGCCCTCGGCTAGCGGACAATGAGCAGTTCTTC. Protein: CASSPRLADNEQFF.